These 24 T cell receptor beta chains were all obtained from the same sample, sequenced in a study of blood T cell repertoires in COVID-19. The protocol was immunoSEQ multiplex PCR, while the TCRdb copy is restricted to in-frame clones and leaves out a portion. The top ten clones hold roughly 1.6% of a sample with 310,000 or so clones, around 87% of them seen once. Sample: PBMCs or T cells enriched from blood (not recorded which). The receptors come from a woman aged 18 to 35 with acute COVID-19.

The rearrangement joins TRBV18 to TRBJ2-1; a possible D gene is TRBD1 (5 bases). The CDR3 has 12 residues. Trimming left V 1 base short and J 13 bases short, with 11 bases between. From germline, CDR1 is KGHSH and CDR2 LQKENI. This CDR3 is CASSPREGDQFF. The CDR3 coding sequence is TGTGCCAGCTCACCACGCGAAGGGGATCAGTTCTTC.

V gene TRBV5-1 combines with J gene TRBJ2-1; the match to TRBD2 covers 14 bases. The CDR3 length is 18 residues. V was clipped by 3 bases and J by 10 bases; unmatched bases: 15. Germline V gene data show CDR1 as SGHRS and CDR2 as YFSETQ. The CDR3 sequence is CASSSRGLAGAPAWEQFF. The CDR3 nucleotides are TGCGCCAGCAGCTCAAGGGGACTAGCGGGGGCCCCCGCCTGGGAGCAGTTCTTC.

The V and J genes are TRBV4-1 and TRBJ1-2, with D possibly being TRBD1 (5 bases). Germline CDR1 and CDR2: MGHRA and YSYEKL. The CDR3 is made up of 13 amino acids. The V gene lost 3 bases and the J gene lost 3 bases, with 8 bases spanning the gap. The CDR3 nucleotides are TGCGCCAGCAGCCAGGCAGGGTACTATGGCTACACCTTC. Its translation: CASSQAGYYGYTF.

This chain uses TRBV5-8 with TRBJ1-2, with a weak D call TRBD1 (5 bases). The CDR3 extends over 15 amino acids. The germline V gene encodes CDR1 SGHTS and CDR2 YDEGEE. Trimming pared 4 bases from V and 3 bases from J, leaving 16 bases between. The CDR3 DNA follows: TGTGCCAGCAGCGTAGTGTCGGACAAATACTATGGCTACACCTTC. As protein: CASSVVSDKYYGYTF.

V usage is TRBV4-1 and J usage is TRBJ2-1; D gene unclear. The CDR3 runs 12 residues. V gave up 3 bases and J gave up 8 bases, with 8 bases separating them. Germline lookup yields CDR1 MGHRA and CDR2 YSYEKL. The DNA of the CDR3 is TGCGCCAGCAGCCATGTTCGGGATGAGCAGTTCTTC. It is translated as CASSHVRDEQFF.

This clone was seen only once. The chain links TRBV5-4 to TRBJ2-2; no firm D call. Trimming took 0 bases from V and 7 from J, leaving 4 bases between them. Per the germline V gene, CDR1 is SGHNT and CDR2 is YYREEE (reference sequence). The length of the CDR3 is 12 residues. The DNA of the CDR3 is TGTGCCAGCAGCTTGGAGCTCGGGGAGCTGTTTTTT. Its translation: CASSLELGELFF.

The CDR3 region is CASSDPGTSLGQYF. CDR3 nucleotide sequence: TGTGCCAGCAGTGATCCGGGGACTAGCTTAGGGCAGTACTTC. The chain is built from TRBV25-1 and TRBJ2-7, with 9 nucleotides matching TRBD2. The V gene's germline CDR1 is MGHDK and CDR2 SYGVNS. There are 14 residues in the CDR3. The J segment lost 9 bases and the V segment lost 3 bases, leaving 9 bases of the junction unmatched.

The chain recombines TRBV15 with TRBJ2-6; D not certain. The V end lost 5 bases, the J end lost 3 bases, and 23 bases lay between the germline ends. Germline lookup yields CDR1 LNHNV and CDR2 YYDKDF (reference sequence). CDR3 length: 19 residues. This chain's CDR3 is CATSSEVLLSFGGANVLTF. CDR3 coding DNA: TGTGCCACCAGCTCAGAGGTACTCCTATCCTTTGGTGGGGCCAACGTCCTGACTTTC.

The genes are TRBV29-1 and TRBJ2-1, with 7 positions matching TRBD2. The CDR3 runs 16 residues. CDR1 and CDR2 (germline): SQVTM, ANQGSEA. The J segment lost 4 bases and the V segment lost 6 bases, leaving 15 bases of the junction unmatched. CDR3 protein: CSVGHTGGTRYNEQFF. CDR3 nucleotide sequence: TGCAGCGTGGGCCATACGGGAGGAACTAGATACAATGAGCAGTTCTTC.

This clone was counted once. This sequence joins TRBV28 and TRBJ2-1; 8 bases agree with TRBD2. Germline lookup yields CDR1 MDHEN and CDR2 SYDVKM. This CDR3 has 15 residues. V shed 5 bases, J shed 7 bases, and the junction held 10 bases outside the gene matches. In nucleotides, the CDR3 is TGTGCCAGCAGTGGACCTGCCGGGACTAGTAATGAGCAGTTCTTC. It encodes CASSGPAGTSNEQFF. The variable domain in full, completed from reference TRBV28 and TRBJ2-1, reads DVKVTQSSRYLVKRTGEKVFLECVQDMDHENMFWYRQDPGLGLRLIYFSYDVKMKEKGDIPEGYSVSREKKERFSLILESASTNQTSMYLCASSGPAGTSNEQFFGPGTRLTVL.

The V call is TRBV28, the J call TRBJ2-1, with TRBD2 identical over 12 bases. The CDR3 consists of 14 residues. CDR1 and CDR2 (germline): MDHEN, SYDVKM. The junction had 6 bases not matched to a gene; V was cut back by 7 bases and J by 8 bases. CDR3 loop: CASTLAGGTDEQFF. Here the CDR3 DNA reads TGTGCCAGCACCCTAGCGGGGGGGACAGATGAGCAGTTCTTC.

The gene calls are TRBV28 and TRBJ1-2; D ambiguous. Germline lookup yields CDR1 MDHEN and CDR2 SYDVKM. The V end was cut by 3 bases, the J end by 3 bases, with 14 bases between. The CDR3 covers 15 residues. The CDR3 spells CASSFLGWSYYGYTF. As DNA, the CDR3 is TGTGCCAGCAGTTTCCTCGGGTGGTCCTACTATGGCTACACCTTC.

The chain is built from TRBV28 and TRBJ1-4; D is uncertain. The germline CDR1 and CDR2 sequences are MDHEN and SYDVKM. V lost 6 bases and J 7 bases, leaving 21 bases between the germline ends. The CDR3 sequence is 16 residues long. The CDR3 loop reads CASRGHEVNPAEKLFF. CDR3 DNA: TGTGCCAGCAGGGGTCATGAGGTGAATCCAGCTGAAAAACTGTTTTTT.

The chain is built from TRBV24-1 and TRBJ2-1, with TRBD2 as a possible D gene (6 bases). CDR1 is KGHDR and CDR2 is SFDVKD in the germline V gene. This CDR3 contains 12 residues. Trimming cost V 11 bases and J 9 bases, with 16 bases left between them. The CDR3 DNA sequence: TGTGCCAAAGGACGAGACGGGGGTGAGCAGTTCTTC. Its translation is CAKGRDGGEQFF.

The chain employs TRBV7-3 and TRBJ2-2; TRBD2 might be the D (6 bases). With 0 bases removed from V and 5 bases from J, the gap between germline ends came to 16 bases. Germline V CDR1 and CDR2: SGHTA, FQGTGA. CDR3 length: 17 amino acids. The CDR3 nucleotides read TGTGCCAGCAGCTTAACGCCTTCACTAGCCCGTACCGGGGAGCTGTTTTTT. It yields the protein CASSLTPSLARTGELFF.

The chain joins TRBV6-5 to TRBJ2-3, with 8 bases lining up with TRBD1. This CDR3 comprises 14 residues. In germline, CDR1 is MNHEY, CDR2 SVGAGI. The trim removed 3 bases at V and 7 bases at J, leaving 6 bases unmatched. As DNA, the CDR3 is TGTGCCAGCAGTTATGACAGGGGCCGGCATACGCAGTATTTT. This codes for CASSYDRGRHTQYF.

This chain joins TRBV11-2 and TRBJ2-5; 7 bases align to TRBD1. There are 16 residues in the CDR3. Per the germline V gene, CDR1 is SGHAT and CDR2 is FQNNGV. The ends lost 6 bases at V and 4 bases at J; junction bases unmatched: 14. The CDR3 DNA reads as TGTGCCAGCAGAACAATAAGGGGGCGAGGTGGAGAGACCCAGTACTTC. Its protein is CASRTIRGRGGETQYF.

The V call is TRBV28, the J call TRBJ1-5, with a weak D call TRBD1 (5 bases). The CDR3 loop spans 15 amino acids. From germline, CDR1 is MDHEN and CDR2 SYDVKM. Trimming pared 6 bases from V and 0 bases from J, leaving 12 bases between. CDR3 coding DNA: TGTGCCAGCAGCTATACAGGTGTTAGCAATCAGCCCCAGCATTTT. It is translated as CASSYTGVSNQPQHF.

The chain combines TRBV18 with TRBJ2-1, with TRBD2 identical over 7 bases. The CDR3 has 15 amino acids. V dropped 6 bases and J dropped 2; count of bases not matched to a gene: 7. From germline, CDR1 is KGHSH and CDR2 LQKENI. CDR3 sequence: CASSPTSAPYNEQFF. CDR3 sequence (DNA): TGTGCCAGCTCCCCAACTAGCGCACCCTACAATGAGCAGTTCTTC.

The V gene is TRBV11-2, the J gene TRBJ2-7; 7 nucleotides line up with TRBD1. J gave up 3 bases and V 2 bases, and 4 bases lay outside the gene matches. This CDR3 region has 14 residues. Germline assignment: CDR1 SGHAT and CDR2 FQNNGV. CDR3 bases: TGTGCCAGCAGCTTAACGGGACAGAACTACGAGCAGTACTTC. Its translation is CASSLTGQNYEQYF.

The chain employs TRBV28 and TRBJ1-4; 10 nucleotides agree with TRBD1. V was pared by 3 bases and J by 8 bases, with 6 bases of the junction left unmatched. The CDR3 consists of 15 residues. Germline V gene lookup returns CDR1 MDHEN and CDR2 SYDVKM. This CDR3 is CASSLPGQGREKLFF. CDR3 sequence (DNA): TGTGCCAGCAGTTTGCCGGGACAGGGGAGGGAAAAACTGTTTTTT.

The chain combines TRBV25-1 with TRBJ1-6; no reliable D call. Germline CDR1 and CDR2: MGHDK and SYGVNS. Trimming took 7 bases from V and 5 from J, leaving 12 bases between them. The CDR3 has 14 residues. CDR3 in DNA: TGTGCCAGCAAGAGTAGAGGCAATAATTCACCCCTCCACTTT. It codes for CASKSRGNNSPLHF.

This clone has just one count. This rearrangement joins TRBV5-1 to TRBJ1-3; 8 positions match TRBD1. J lost 2 bases, V lost 4 bases, and 5 bases had no gene match. The CDR3 sequence is 15 residues long. Germline values: CDR1 SGHRS, CDR2 YFSETQ. The CDR3 region is CASSPMTGAGNTIYF. CDR3 nucleotide sequence: TGCGCCAGCAGCCCGATGACAGGGGCTGGAAACACCATATATTTT.

The chain couples TRBV19 to TRBJ1-5; 8 nucleotides match TRBD1. There are 14 residues in the CDR3. The germline V gene has CDR1 LNHDA and CDR2 SQIVND (reference sequence). J was trimmed by 8 bases and V by 4 bases; bases with no gene match: 7. The CDR3 nucleotides are TGTGCCAGTAGTACGCGACAGGGGATTGAGCCCCAGCATTTT. This encodes CASSTRQGIEPQHF.